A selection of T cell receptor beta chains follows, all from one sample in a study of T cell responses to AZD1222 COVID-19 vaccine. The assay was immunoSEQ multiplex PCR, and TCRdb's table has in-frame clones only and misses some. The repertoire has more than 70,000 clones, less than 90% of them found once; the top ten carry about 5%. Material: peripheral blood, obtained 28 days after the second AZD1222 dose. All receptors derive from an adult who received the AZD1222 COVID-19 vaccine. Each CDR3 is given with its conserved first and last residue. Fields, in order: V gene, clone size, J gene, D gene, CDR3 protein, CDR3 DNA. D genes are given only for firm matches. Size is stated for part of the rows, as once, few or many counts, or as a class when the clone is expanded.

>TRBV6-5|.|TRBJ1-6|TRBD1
CASRIQGAGNSPLHF
TGTGCCAGCAGAATACAGGGGGCAGGTAATTCACCCCTCCACTTT
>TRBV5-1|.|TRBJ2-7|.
CASSLDLASYEQYF
TGCGCCAGCAGCTTGGATCTGGCTTCCTACGAGCAGTACTTC
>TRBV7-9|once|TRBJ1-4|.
CAGRQRDNEKLFF
TGTGCCGGCAGACAGAGGGATAATGAAAAACTGTTTTTT
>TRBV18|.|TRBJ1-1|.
CASSPIIAEAFF
TGTGCCAGCTCACCGATCATAGCTGAAGCTTTCTTT
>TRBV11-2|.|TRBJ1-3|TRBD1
CASSLLPGTALGNTIYF
TGTGCCAGCAGCTTGTTACCCGGGACAGCCCTTGGAAACACCATATATTTT
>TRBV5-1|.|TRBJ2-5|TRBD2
CASSLGTSGETQYF
TGCGCCAGCAGCCTTGGGACTAGCGGAGAGACCCAGTACTTC
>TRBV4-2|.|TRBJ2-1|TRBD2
CASSPSPSGVYNEQFF
TGTGCCAGCAGCCCCTCCCCCAGCGGGGTTTACAATGAGCAGTTCTTC
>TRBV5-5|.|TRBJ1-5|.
CASSHRPGYSNQPQHF
TGTGCCAGCAGCCACCGGCCAGGTTATAGCAATCAGCCCCAGCATTTT
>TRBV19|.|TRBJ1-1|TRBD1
CASSSPMTGGTEAFF
TGTGCCAGTAGTTCCCCCATGACAGGGGGCACTGAAGCTTTCTTT
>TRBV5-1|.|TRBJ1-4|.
CASSLGTGNEKLFF
TGCGCCAGCAGCTTGGGGACCGGGAATGAAAAACTGTTTTTT
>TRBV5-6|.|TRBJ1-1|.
CASSSLGGQNTEAFF
TGTGCCAGCAGCTCCTTGGGGGGCCAGAACACTGAAGCTTTCTTT
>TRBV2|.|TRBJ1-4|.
CASSHPGATNEKLFF
TGTGCCAGCAGTCACCCCGGGGCAACTAATGAAAAACTGTTTTTT
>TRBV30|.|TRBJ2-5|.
CAWSVLQETQYF
TGTGCCTGGAGTGTACTCCAAGAGACCCAGTACTTC
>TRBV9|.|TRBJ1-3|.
CASSVAGAGNTIYF
TGTGCCAGCAGCGTAGCAGGGGCGGGAAACACCATATATTTT
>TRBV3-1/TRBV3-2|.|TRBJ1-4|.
CASSTTQILNEKLFF
TGTGCCAGCAGCACCACACAGATACTGAATGAAAAACTGTTTTTT
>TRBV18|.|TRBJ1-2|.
CASSPGDTGLGYGYTF
TGTGCCAGCTCACCGGGGGACACCGGGCTGGGCTATGGCTACACCTTC
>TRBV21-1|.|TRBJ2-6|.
CASSKAHRLCSGANVLTF
TGTGCCAGCAGCAAAGCGCACAGGTTATGCTCTGGGGCCAACGTCCTGACTTTC
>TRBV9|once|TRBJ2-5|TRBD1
CASSPPGQGVGTQYF
TGTGCCAGCAGCCCACCGGGACAGGGTGTAGGGACCCAGTACTTC
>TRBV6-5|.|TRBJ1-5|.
CASSYTGNSNQPQHF
TGTGCCAGCAGTTATACAGGGAACAGCAATCAGCCCCAGCATTTT
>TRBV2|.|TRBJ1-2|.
CASNAFYGYTF
TGTGCCAGCAATGCTTTTTATGGCTACACCTTC
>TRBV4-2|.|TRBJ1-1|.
CASSQDRGNTEAFF
TGTGCCAGCAGCCAAGACAGGGGTAACACTGAAGCTTTCTTT